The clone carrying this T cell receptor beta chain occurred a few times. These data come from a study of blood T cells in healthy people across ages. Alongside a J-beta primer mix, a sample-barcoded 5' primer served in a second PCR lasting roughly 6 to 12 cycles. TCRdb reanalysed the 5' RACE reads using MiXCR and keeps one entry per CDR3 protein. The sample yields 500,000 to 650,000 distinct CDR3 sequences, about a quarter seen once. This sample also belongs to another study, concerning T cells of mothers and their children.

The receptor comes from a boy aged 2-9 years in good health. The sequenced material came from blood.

The CDR3 protein is CASSPWGGDRGLYNEQFF. The CDR3 DNA sequence: TGTGCCAGCAGCCCCTGGGGGGGGGACAGGGGGCTCTACAATGAGCAGTTCTTC. J is TRBJ2-1 and V is TRBV11-2; 12 nucleotides align to TRBD1. Germline CDR1 reads SGHAT; CDR2 reads FQNNGV. Trimming took 5 bases from V and 3 from J; bases not matched to a gene: 11. The CDR3 loop spans 18 amino acids. The complete variable domain, with remaining parts taken from reference TRBV11-2 and TRBJ2-1, reads EAGVAQSPRYKIIEKRQSVAFWCNPISGHATLYWYQQILGQGPKLLIQFQNNGVVDDSQLPKDRFSAERLKGVDSTLKIQPAKLEDSAVYLCASSPWGGDRGLYNEQFFGPGTRLTVL.